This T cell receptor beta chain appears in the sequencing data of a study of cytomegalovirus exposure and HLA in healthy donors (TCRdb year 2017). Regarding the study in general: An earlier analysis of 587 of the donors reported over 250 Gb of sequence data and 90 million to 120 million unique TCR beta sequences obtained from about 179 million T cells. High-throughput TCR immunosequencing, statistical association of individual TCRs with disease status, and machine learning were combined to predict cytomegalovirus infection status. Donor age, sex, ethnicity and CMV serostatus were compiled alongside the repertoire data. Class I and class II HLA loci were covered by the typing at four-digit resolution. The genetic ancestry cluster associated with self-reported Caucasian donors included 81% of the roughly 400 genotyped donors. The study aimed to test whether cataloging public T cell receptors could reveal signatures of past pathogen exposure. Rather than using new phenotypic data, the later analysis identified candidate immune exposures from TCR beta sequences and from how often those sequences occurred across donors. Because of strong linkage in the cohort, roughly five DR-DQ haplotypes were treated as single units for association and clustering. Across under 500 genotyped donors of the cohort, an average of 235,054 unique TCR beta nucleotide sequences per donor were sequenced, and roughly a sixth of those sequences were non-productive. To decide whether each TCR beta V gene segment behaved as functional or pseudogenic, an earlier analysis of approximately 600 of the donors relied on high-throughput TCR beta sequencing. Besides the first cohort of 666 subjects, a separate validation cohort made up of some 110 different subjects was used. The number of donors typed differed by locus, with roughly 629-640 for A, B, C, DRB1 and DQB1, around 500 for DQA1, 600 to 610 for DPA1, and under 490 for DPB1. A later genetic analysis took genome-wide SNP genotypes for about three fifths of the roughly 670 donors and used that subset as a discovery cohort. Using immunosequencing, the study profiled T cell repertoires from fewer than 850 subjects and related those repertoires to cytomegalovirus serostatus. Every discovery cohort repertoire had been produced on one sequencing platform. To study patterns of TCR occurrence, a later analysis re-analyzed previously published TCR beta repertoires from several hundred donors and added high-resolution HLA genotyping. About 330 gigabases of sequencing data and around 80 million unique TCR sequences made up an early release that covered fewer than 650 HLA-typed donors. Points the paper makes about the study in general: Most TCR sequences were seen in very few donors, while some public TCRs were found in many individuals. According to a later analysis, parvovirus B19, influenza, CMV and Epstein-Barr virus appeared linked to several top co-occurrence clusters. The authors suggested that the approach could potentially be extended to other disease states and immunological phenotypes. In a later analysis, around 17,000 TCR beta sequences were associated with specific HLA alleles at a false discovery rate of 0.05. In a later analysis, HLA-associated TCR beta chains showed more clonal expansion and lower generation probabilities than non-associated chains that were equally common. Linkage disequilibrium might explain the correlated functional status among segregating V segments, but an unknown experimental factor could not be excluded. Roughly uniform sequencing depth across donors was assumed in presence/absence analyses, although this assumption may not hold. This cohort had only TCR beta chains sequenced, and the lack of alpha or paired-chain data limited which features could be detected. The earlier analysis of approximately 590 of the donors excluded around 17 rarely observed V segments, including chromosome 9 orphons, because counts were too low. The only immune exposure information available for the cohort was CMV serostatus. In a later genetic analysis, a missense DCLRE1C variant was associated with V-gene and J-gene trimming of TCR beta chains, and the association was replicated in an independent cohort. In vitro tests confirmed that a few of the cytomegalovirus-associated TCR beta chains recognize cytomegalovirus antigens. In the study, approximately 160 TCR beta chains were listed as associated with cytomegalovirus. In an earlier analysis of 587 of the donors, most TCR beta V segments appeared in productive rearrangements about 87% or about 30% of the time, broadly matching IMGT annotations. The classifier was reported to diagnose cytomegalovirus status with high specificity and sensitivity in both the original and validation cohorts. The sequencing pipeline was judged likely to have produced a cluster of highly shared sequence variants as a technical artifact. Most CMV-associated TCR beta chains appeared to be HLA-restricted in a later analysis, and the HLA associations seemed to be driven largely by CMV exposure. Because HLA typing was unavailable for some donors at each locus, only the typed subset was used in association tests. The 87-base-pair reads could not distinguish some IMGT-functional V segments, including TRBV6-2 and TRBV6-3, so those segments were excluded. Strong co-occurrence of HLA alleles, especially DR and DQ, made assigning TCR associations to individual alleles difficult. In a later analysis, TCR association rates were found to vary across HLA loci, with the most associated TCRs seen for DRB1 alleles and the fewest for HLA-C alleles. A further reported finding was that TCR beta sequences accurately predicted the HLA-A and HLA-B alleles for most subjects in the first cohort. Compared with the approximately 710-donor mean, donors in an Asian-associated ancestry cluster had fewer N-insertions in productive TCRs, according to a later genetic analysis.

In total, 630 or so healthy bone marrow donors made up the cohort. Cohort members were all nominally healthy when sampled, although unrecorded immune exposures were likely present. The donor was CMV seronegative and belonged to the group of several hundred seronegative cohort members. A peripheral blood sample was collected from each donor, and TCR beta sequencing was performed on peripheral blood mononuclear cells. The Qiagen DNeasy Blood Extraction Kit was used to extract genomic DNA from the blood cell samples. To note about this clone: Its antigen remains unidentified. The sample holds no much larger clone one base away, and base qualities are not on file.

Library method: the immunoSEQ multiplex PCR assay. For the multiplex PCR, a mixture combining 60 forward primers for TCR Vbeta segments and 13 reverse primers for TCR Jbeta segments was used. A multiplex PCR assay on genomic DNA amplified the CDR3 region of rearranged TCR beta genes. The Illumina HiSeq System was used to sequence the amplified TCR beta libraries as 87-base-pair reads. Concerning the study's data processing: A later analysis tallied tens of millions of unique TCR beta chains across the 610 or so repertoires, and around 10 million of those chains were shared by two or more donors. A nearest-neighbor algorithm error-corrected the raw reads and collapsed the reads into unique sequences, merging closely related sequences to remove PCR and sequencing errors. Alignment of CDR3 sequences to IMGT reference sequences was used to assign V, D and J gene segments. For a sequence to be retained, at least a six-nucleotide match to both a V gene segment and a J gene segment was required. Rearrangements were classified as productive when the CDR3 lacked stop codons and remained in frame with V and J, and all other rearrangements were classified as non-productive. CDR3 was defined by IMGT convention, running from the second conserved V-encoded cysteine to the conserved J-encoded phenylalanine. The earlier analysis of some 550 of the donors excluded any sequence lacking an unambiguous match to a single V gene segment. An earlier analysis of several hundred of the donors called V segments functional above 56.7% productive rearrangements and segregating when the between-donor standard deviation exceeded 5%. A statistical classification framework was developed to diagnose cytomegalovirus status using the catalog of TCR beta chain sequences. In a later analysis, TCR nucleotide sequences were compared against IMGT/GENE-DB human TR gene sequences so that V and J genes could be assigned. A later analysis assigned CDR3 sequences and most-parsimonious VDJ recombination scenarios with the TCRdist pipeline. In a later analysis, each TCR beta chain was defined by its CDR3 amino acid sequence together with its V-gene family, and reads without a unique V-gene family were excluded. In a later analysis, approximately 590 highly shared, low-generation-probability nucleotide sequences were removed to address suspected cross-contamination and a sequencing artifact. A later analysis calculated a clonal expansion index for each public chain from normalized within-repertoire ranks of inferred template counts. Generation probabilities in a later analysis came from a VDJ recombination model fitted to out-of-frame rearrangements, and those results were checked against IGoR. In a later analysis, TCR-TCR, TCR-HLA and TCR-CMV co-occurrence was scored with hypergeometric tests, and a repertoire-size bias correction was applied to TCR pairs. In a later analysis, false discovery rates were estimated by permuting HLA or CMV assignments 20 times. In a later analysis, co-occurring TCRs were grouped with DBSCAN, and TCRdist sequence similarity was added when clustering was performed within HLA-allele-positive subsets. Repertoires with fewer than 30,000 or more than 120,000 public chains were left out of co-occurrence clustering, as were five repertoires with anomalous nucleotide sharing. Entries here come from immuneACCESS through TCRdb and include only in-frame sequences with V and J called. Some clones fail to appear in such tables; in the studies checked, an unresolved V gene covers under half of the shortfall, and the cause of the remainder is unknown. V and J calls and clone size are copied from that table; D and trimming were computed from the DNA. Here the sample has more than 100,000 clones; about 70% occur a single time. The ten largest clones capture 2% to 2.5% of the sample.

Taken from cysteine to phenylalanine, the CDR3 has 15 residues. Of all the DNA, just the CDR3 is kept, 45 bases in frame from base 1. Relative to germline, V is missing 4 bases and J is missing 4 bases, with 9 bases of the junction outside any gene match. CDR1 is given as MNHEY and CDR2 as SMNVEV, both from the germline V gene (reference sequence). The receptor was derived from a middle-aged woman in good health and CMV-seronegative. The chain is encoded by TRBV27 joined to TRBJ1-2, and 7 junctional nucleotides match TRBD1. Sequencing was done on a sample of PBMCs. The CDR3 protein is CASSYRGGESYGYTF. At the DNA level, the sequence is TGTGCCAGCAGTTACAGGGGCGGAGAGAGCTATGGCTACACCTTC.